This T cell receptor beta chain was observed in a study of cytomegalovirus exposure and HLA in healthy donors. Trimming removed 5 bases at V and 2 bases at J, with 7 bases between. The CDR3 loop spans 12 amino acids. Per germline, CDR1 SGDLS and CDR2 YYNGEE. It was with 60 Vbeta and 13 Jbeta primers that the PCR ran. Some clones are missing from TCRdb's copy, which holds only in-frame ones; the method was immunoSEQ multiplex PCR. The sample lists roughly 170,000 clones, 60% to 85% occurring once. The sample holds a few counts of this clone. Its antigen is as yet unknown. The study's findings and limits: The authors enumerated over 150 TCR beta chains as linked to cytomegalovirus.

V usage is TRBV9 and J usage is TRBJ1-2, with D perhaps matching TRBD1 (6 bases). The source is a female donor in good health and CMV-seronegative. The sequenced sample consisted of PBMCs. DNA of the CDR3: TGTGCCAGCAGTACAGGGAACTATGGCTACACCTTC. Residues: CASSTGNYGYTF. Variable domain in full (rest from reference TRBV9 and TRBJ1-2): DSGVTQTPKHLITATGQRVTLRCSPRSGDLSVYWYQQSLDQGLQFLIQYYNGEERAKGNILERFSAQQFPDLHSELNLSSLELGDSALYFCASSTGNYGYTFGSGTRLTVV.